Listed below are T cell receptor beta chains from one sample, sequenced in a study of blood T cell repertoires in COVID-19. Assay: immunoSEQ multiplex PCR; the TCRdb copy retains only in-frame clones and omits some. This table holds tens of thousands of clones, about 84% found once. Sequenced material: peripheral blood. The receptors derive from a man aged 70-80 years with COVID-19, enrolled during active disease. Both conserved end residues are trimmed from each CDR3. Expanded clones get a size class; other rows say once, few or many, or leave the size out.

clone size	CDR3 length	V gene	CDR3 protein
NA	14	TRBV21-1	ASSKGLAGDLETQY
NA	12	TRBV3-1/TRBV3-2	ASSVTGGIYGYT
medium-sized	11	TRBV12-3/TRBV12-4	ASSLTRGGEQY
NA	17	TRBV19	ASSPAVTGTRVSGNTIY
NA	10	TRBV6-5	ASGYEAGEQF
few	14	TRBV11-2	ASSFRLRTGGTEAF
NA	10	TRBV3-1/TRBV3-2	ASSQGADGYT
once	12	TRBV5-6	ASSYSSVRETQY
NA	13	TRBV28	ASSLRGATNEKLF
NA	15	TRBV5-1	ASSPSTNLGFDYGYT
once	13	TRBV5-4	ASSRGTGGVTEAF
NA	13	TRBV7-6	ASSWTGVHTDTQY
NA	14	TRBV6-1	ASSDRQANSNQPQH
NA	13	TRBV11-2	ASSFGLAEYNEQF
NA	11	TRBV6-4	ASSTGRNQPQH
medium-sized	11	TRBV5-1	ASSSDRGNEQF
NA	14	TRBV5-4	ASSGAQGGSNNEQF
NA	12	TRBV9	ASSVTSVSDTQY
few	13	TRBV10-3	AISGDRGLNTEAF
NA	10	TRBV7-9	ASSHPGGEQY
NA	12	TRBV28	ASSLTGRVYEQY
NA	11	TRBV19	ASRAGTTVEAF
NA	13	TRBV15	ATSRLAGEQETQY
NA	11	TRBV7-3	ASSQGVFYEQF
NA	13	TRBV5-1	ASSLSGTANYGYT
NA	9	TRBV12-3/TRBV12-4	ASSFDSEAF
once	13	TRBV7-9	ASSLQGTPYNEQF
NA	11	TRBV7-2	ASSPGGDQPQH
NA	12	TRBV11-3	ASSVGTAQETQY
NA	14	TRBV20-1	SASVNRDKWRNTIY
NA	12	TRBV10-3	ATRSGTGAVEAF
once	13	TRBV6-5	ASSYARLDRPEQF
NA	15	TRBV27	ASSLSGGLLSGNTIY
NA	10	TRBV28	AIRQGGSPLH
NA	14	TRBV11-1	ASSLNRGLSYNEQF
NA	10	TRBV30	AWSHTTGGYT
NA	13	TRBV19	ASSSWRQGAKGYT
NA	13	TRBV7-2	ASSLAVRGQNIQY
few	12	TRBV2	ASSEPRSGNTIY
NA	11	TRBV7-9	ASSFRFNYGYT
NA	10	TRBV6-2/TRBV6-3	ASSSGLQPQH
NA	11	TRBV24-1	ATARKGGTEAF
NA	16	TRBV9	ASSVGLAGNANTGELF